One and the same sample provided the 30 T cell receptor beta chains below, sequenced in a study of CD8 T cells in ankylosing spondylitis. Study outcomes and limitations: The study identified a TCR beta motif of roughly eight highly homologous variants that appeared characteristic of ankylosing spondylitis blood.

Their recognized antigens are unknown. TCRdb re-called the 5' RACE reads with MiXCR, one entry per CDR3 protein. This table has under 150,000 distinct CDR3 sequences, approximately 17% appearing once. The sample consisted of blood, either unsorted or a sorted T cell fraction (not recorded which). The receptors were gathered from a male donor with ankylosing spondylitis.

This clonotype was seen a handful of times. The V call is TRBV20-1, the J call TRBJ1-4; a weak D match, TRBD1 (5 bases). V dropped 4 bases and J dropped 3 bases, with 15 bases sitting between them. The length of the CDR3 is 15 residues. Germline CDR1 and CDR2: DFQATT and SNEGSKA (reference sequence). The CDR3 reads CSAKVREASNEKLFF. Written as DNA, the CDR3 is TGCAGTGCTAAAGTCAGGGAGGCGTCTAATGAAAAACTGTTTTTT.

The chain joins TRBV12-3 or TRBV12-4 to TRBJ2-5, with a weak D call TRBD1 (5 bases). V lost 6 bases to trimming and J lost 7 bases, with 12 bases between them. The CDR3 runs 12 residues. CDR3 coding DNA: TGTGCCAGCAGCCCGACAAGGGGGACCCAGTACTTC. This gives the protein CASSPTRGTQYF.

The chain joins TRBV20-1 to TRBJ2-1; 13 positions agree with TRBD2. V lost 1 base to trimming and J lost 4 bases; unmatched junction nucleotides: 4. The CDR3 is 16 amino acids. The germline V gene has CDR1 DFQATT and CDR2 SNEGSKA (reference sequence). The CDR3 here is CSARATTSGRYNEQFF. CDR3 DNA: TGCAGTGCTAGAGCGACGACTAGCGGGAGGTACAATGAGCAGTTCTTC.

This clonotype has only a few counts. The V and J genes are TRBV5-1 and TRBJ2-5; 9 bases map to TRBD2. The CDR3 has 15 residues. J lost 5 bases, V lost 3 bases, and 8 bases had no gene match. Germline lookup yields CDR1 SGHRS and CDR2 YFSETQ. The CDR3 reads CASSSGTSLGETQYF. CDR3 DNA: TGCGCCAGCAGCTCTGGGACTAGCCTGGGGGAGACCCAGTACTTC. Complete variable domain (other parts from reference TRBV5-1 and TRBJ2-5): KAGVTQTPRYLIKTRGQQVTLSCSPISGHRSVSWYQQTPGQGLQFLFEYFSETQRNKGNFPGRFSGRQFSNSRSEMNVSTLELGDSALYLCASSSGTSLGETQYFGPGTRLLVL.

This clonotype was detected only a few times. A read error may produce the germline difference seen at one junction end. V and J are TRBV29-1 and TRBJ2-7; no clear D. The CDR3 is 11 residues long. CDR1 and CDR2 (germline): SQVTM, ANQGSEA. CDR3 sequence (DNA): TGCAGCGGCGGATTCCACCACGAGCAGTACTTT. This codes for CSGGFHHEQYF.

This clonotype turned up a few times. This chain uses TRBV12-3 or TRBV12-4 with TRBJ2-1; 11 nucleotides line up with TRBD1. The CDR3 is made up of 14 amino acids. After removal of 6 bases from V and 9 bases from J, the junction contained 7 bases not matched to a gene. The CDR3 nucleotides are TGTGCCAGCAGCCCCGGGACAGGGGGTGGTGAGCAGTTCTTC. Its translation is CASSPGTGGGEQFF.

V usage is TRBV30 and J usage is TRBJ2-7; weak D call: TRBD2 (6 bases). CDR3 length: 11 residues. The germline V gene has CDR1 GTSNPN and CDR2 SVGIG (reference sequence). V gave up 4 bases and J gave up 3 bases, with 7 bases separating them. The CDR3 here is CAWTGDYEQYF. CDR3 DNA: TGTGCCTGGACGGGGGACTACGAGCAGTACTTC.

This clonotype was detected only a few times. The CDR3, as DNA: TGCGCCAGCAGCTTGGGGGGGCCCGGCACAGATACGCAGTATTTT. Residues: CASSLGGPGTDTQYF. V and J are TRBV5-1 and TRBJ2-3; D might be TRBD1 (6 bases). The CDR3 covers 15 residues. Germline CDR1 and CDR2: SGHRS and YFSETQ. Deletions cut 0 bases from V and 1 base from J, with 9 bases between.

V usage is TRBV7-9 and J usage is TRBJ2-5; maybe TRBD2 (6 bases). The CDR3 contains 13 residues. Germline loops: CDR1 SEHNR, CDR2 FQNEAQ (reference sequence). Trimming took 10 bases from V and 2 from J, leaving 14 bases between them. The chain's CDR3 is CATATSRQETQYF. The CDR3 DNA is TGTGCCACCGCCACTAGCAGACAAGAGACCCAGTACTTC.

This chain links TRBV10-3 with TRBJ2-1, with 13 nucleotides matching TRBD2. V lost 6 bases and J lost 4; bases outside the gene matches: 6. There are 16 residues in the CDR3. Germline V lookup: CDR1 ENHRY, CDR2 SYGVKD. This CDR3 is CAIRALLAGGYNEQFF. Here the CDR3 DNA reads TGTGCCATCAGAGCCCTACTAGCGGGAGGGTACAATGAGCAGTTCTTC.

The V gene is TRBV12-3 or TRBV12-4, the J gene TRBJ2-3; tentatively, D is TRBD1 or TRBD2 (5 bases each). The CDR3 sequence is 13 residues long. V was clipped by 11 bases and J by 2 bases, with 14 bases between them. The CDR3 loop is CAVRDGYTDTQYF. CDR3 DNA sequence: TGTGCCGTCCGGGACGGATACACAGATACGCAGTATTTT.

The chain couples TRBV24-1 to TRBJ2-1; no clear D. This CDR3 has 15 residues. From germline, CDR1 is KGHDR and CDR2 SFDVKD. V lost 2 bases and J 3 bases, leaving 10 bases between the germline ends. The CDR3 DNA is TGTGCCACCAGTGATTCCAGAAACTTCTACAATGAGCAGTTCTTC. Translation gives CATSDSRNFYNEQFF.

This clonotype has just a few counts. The chain recombines TRBV4-1 with TRBJ1-1; D not certain. Looked up from germline, CDR1 is MGHRA and CDR2 is YSYEKL. This CDR3 is 17 amino acids long. V was shortened by 0 bases and J by 1 base, with 15 bases between the two germline ends. The CDR3 protein is CASSQDPQIGGNTEAFF. DNA of the CDR3: TGCGCCAGCAGCCAAGATCCACAGATCGGCGGGAACACTGAAGCTTTCTTT.

This clonotype was counted ten times or more. The chain is built from TRBV12-3 or TRBV12-4 and TRBJ2-7; D possibly corresponds to TRBD1 (6 bases). V was pared by 5 bases and J by 3 bases, with 17 bases between. The CDR3 totals 15 residues. As DNA, the CDR3 is TGTGCCAGCAGTAGCCGGGACAAGGGGTACTACGAGCAGTACTTC. Its translation is CASSSRDKGYYEQYF.

This clonotype was counted only a few times. This chain connects TRBV7-3 to TRBJ2-1, with D hard to call. The CDR3 contains 13 residues. The germline gives CDR1 SGHTA, CDR2 FQGTGA. V shed 2 bases and J shed 6 bases, with 8 bases lying between them. The CDR3 here is CASSLLRSNEQFF. In DNA form, the CDR3 reads TGTGCCAGCAGCTTATTGCGAAGCAATGAGCAGTTCTTC.

CDR3 amino acids: CASSPYRGGRNEQFF. As DNA, the CDR3 is TGTGCCAGCAGCCCCTATAGGGGGGGAAGAAATGAGCAGTTCTTC. This chain uses TRBV7-8 with TRBJ2-1, with D maybe TRBD2 (7 bases). Germline values: CDR1 SGHVS, CDR2 FQNEAQ. The CDR3 totals 15 residues. The V end lost 5 bases, the J end lost 7 bases, and 18 bases lay between the germline ends.

The chain joins TRBV6-6 to TRBJ2-7; D not resolved. The CDR3 has 11 residues. V was cut by 8 bases and J by 5 bases, with 10 bases left in between. The germline V gene has CDR1 MNHNY and CDR2 SVGAGI (reference sequence). The CDR3 is CASGWANEQYF. In nucleotides, the CDR3 is TGTGCCAGCGGTTGGGCAAACGAGCAGTACTTC.

As concerns this clonotype: The junction departs from the called germline gene at one end, perhaps through a read error. V and J are TRBV27 and TRBJ1-1; maybe TRBD1 (5 bases). The germline CDR1 and CDR2 sequences are MNHEY and SMNVEV (reference sequence). This CDR3 has 14 amino acids. The CDR3 here is CASSSGGGRTKAFF. The CDR3 DNA is TGTGCCAGCAGTTCGGGCGGGGGACGCACTAAAGCTTTCTTT.

CDR3: CASSLGVSDRFYGYTF. In nucleotides, the CDR3 is TGTGCCAGCAGCTTGGGCGTTTCGGACAGATTCTATGGCTACACCTTC. V and J are TRBV5-6 and TRBJ1-2, with a weak D call TRBD1 (6 bases). Germline CDR1 reads SGHDT; CDR2 reads YYEEEE. The V end was cut by 0 bases, the J end by 4 bases, with 16 bases between. The CDR3 covers 16 residues.

This clonotype turned up a few times. V gene TRBV4-3 combines with J gene TRBJ1-2; 7 bases fit TRBD1. The CDR3 contains 17 residues. Germline V gene lookup returns CDR1 LGHNA and CDR2 YSLEER. J gave up 0 bases and V 0 bases, and 7 bases lay outside the gene matches. DNA of the CDR3: TGCGCCAGCAGCCAAGACCCCGGGACAGCCTCTAACTATGGCTACACCTTC. Translation: CASSQDPGTASNYGYTF.

This clonotype was recorded many times. The CDR3 nucleotides are TGCAGCGTTACTAGCGGCCGCACAGATACGCAGTATTTT. Protein product: CSVTSGRTDTQYF. The chain has TRBV29-1 and TRBJ2-3, with TRBD2 identical over 8 bases. Germline trimming cut 5 bases from V and 1 base from J; bases unmatched to any gene: 2. Germline V gene sequence: CDR1 SQVTM, CDR2 ANQGSEA. This CDR3 comprises 13 residues.

There are many counts of this clonotype. The chain has TRBV4-1 and TRBJ2-3, with 7 positions matching TRBD2. CDR1 MGHRA and CDR2 YSYEKL come from the germline V gene. Trimming removed 0 bases from V and 5 bases from J; junction bases left unmatched: 14. This CDR3 is 18 amino acids long. The CDR3 region has the DNA TGCGCCAGCAGCCAAGATCAGGAGCGGGGTCTCGGGATAGATACGCAGTATTTT. It yields the protein CASSQDQERGLGIDTQYF.

This clonotype was counted between two and nine times. The gene calls are TRBV7-2 and TRBJ2-1, with D perhaps TRBD2 (5 bases). Trimming removed 2 bases from V and 1 base from J, with 9 bases in between. This CDR3 contains 15 residues. Germline CDR1 is SGHTA and CDR2 is FQGNSA. The CDR3 loop reads CASSLLRDSYNEQFF. Here the CDR3 DNA reads TGTGCCAGCAGCTTATTACGGGATTCCTACAATGAGCAGTTCTTC.

There are a few counts of this clonotype. The chain is built from TRBV20-1 and TRBJ2-1; 12 bases line up with TRBD2. With V trimmed by 6 bases and J by 6 bases, 9 bases remained unmatched. Germline CDR1 and CDR2: DFQATT and SNEGSKA (reference sequence). The CDR3 is 15 amino acids. CDR3: CSAAGLAGSVNEQFF. CDR3 bases: TGCAGTGCGGCCGGACTAGCGGGATCTGTCAATGAGCAGTTCTTC.

This clonotype came up many times. The chain recombines TRBV7-6 with TRBJ2-3; TRBD2 might be the D (6 bases). The length of the CDR3 is 15 residues. Germline V CDR1 and CDR2: SGHVS, FNYEAQ. V was pared by 5 bases and J by 0 bases, with 12 bases between. CDR3 nucleotides: TGTGCCAGCAGCGGCGGGGCAGGGAGCACAGATACGCAGTATTTT. Encoded protein: CASSGGAGSTDTQYF.

The chain links TRBV6-5 to TRBJ2-7; perhaps TRBD2 as D (6 bases). Germline CDR1 MNHEY, CDR2 SVGAGI. CDR3 length equals 12 residues. Between the trimmed V and J ends, which lost 9 bases and 2 bases, there was a span of 11 bases. The CDR3 region is CASGTGTYEQYF. Here the CDR3 DNA reads TGTGCCAGTGGGACTGGAACCTACGAGCAGTACTTC.

This clonotype appeared a few times. The rearrangement links TRBV7-8 to TRBJ2-7; 9 bases fit TRBD1. This CDR3 contains 14 residues. Looked up from germline, CDR1 is SGHVS and CDR2 is FQNEAQ. Losses at the gene ends were 3 bases for V and 3 bases for J; bases not matched to a gene: 3. The CDR3 here is CASSLTGGLYEQYF. For the CDR3, the DNA is TGTGCCAGCAGCTTGACAGGGGGTCTCTACGAGCAGTACTTC.

This clonotype was recorded at least ten times. V gene TRBV12-3 or TRBV12-4 combines with J gene TRBJ1-1; a weak D match, TRBD1 (6 bases). V was cut by 3 bases and J by 1 base, with 12 bases left in between. This CDR3 is built from 15 residues. The CDR3 DNA follows: TGTGCCAGCAGTTTTGGGGGCCGGGGGAACACTGAAGCTTTCTTT. Its translation: CASSFGGRGNTEAFF.

The chain links TRBV2 to TRBJ2-1; no firm D call. The CDR3 length is 10 residues. Trimming shortened V by 8 bases and J by 7 bases, and 6 bases separated the two germline ends. The germline V gene has CDR1 SNHLY and CDR2 FYNNEI. The CDR3 reads CASPKNEQFF. For the CDR3, the DNA is TGTGCCAGCCCTAAAAATGAGCAGTTCTTC.

The CDR3 coding sequence is TGTGCCAGCAGTCCATGGGGGGGCCTTGACGAGCAGTACTTC. Its translation is CASSPWGGLDEQYF. The chain couples TRBV27 to TRBJ2-7; tentatively, D is TRBD2 (7 bases). This CDR3 spans 14 amino acids. Germline V gene data show CDR1 as MNHEY and CDR2 as SMNVEV (reference sequence). V lost 5 bases and J lost 5, with 16 bases in between.